The 12 T cell receptor beta chains presented below share a single source sample, sequenced in a study of T cell responses to AZD1222 COVID-19 vaccine. The table came from immunoSEQ multiplex PCR; TCRdb's copy has only in-frame clones and leaves some out. This table holds 95,000 to 110,000 clones, about nine tenths found once. The source was peripheral blood, collected on day 0 of AZD1222 vaccination. The receptors shown here come from an adult in good health.

V usage is TRBV11-2 and J usage is TRBJ1-1; D uncertain. Germline CDR1 reads SGHAT; CDR2 reads FQNNGV. The CDR3 runs to 16 residues. V was cut by 3 bases and J by 1 base, with 15 bases left in between. For the CDR3, the DNA is TGTGCCAGCAGCTTCCGGGAAGGGTCCCCGAACACTGAAGCTTTCTTT. Translation gives CASSFREGSPNTEAFF.

The chain combines TRBV21-1 with TRBJ2-1. TRBV21-1 is labeled a pseudogene. The CDR3 has 15 residues. The CDR3 is CASSKIPDSLGEQFF. The CDR3 DNA reads as TGTGCCAGCAGCAAAATCCCCGACTCCTTGGGGGAGCAGTTCTTC.

The J gene is TRBJ2-1, the V gene TRBV5-8; 12 nucleotides align to TRBD2. J lost 3 bases, V lost 5 bases, and 3 bases had no gene match. The germline V gene has CDR1 SGHTS and CDR2 YDEGEE. This CDR3 is built from 15 residues. This CDR3 is CASSLLAGGYNEQFF. As DNA, the CDR3 is TGTGCCAGCAGTCTACTAGCGGGAGGCTACAATGAGCAGTTCTTC.

The chain couples TRBV19 to TRBJ1-3; the D gene is possibly TRBD1 (5 bases). The CDR3 sequence is 13 residues long. V dropped 9 bases and J dropped 4 bases, with 13 bases sitting between them. CDR1 and CDR2 (germline): LNHDA, SQIVND (reference sequence). CDR3 region: CASGTGFGNTIYF. Written as DNA, the CDR3 is TGTGCCAGCGGGACGGGTTTCGGAAACACCATATATTTT.

The count of this clone is one. The V and J genes are TRBV30 and TRBJ1-6; D might be TRBD1 (5 bases). The CDR3 length is 17 residues. V was pared by 0 bases and J by 3 bases, with 15 bases between. The germline V gene encodes CDR1 GTSNPN and CDR2 SVGIG (reference sequence). The CDR3 nucleotides read TGTGCCTGGAGTGTAGGACTCCGGGGGGGCTATAATTCACCCCTCCACTTT. Translating it yields CAWSVGLRGGYNSPLHF.

The chain uses TRBV2 and TRBJ2-2; 9 bases agree with TRBD1. The CDR3 extends over 14 amino acids. V gave up 6 bases and J gave up 5 bases; unmatched junction bases: 4. Germline CDR1 reads SNHLY; CDR2 reads FYNNEI. CDR3 loop: CASSRTGETGELFF. In nucleotides, the CDR3 is TGTGCCAGCAGCCGGACAGGGGAGACCGGGGAGCTGTTTTTT.

This chain joins TRBV5-1 and TRBJ1-5, with D possibly being TRBD1 (5 bases). This CDR3 is 15 amino acids long. The germline gives CDR1 SGHRS, CDR2 YFSETQ. V was cut by 0 bases and J by 7 bases, with 14 bases left in between. The CDR3 protein is CASSLGVMDNQPQHF. DNA of the CDR3: TGCGCCAGCAGCTTGGGGGTCATGGACAACCAGCCCCAGCATTTT.

In its sample, this clone was seen once. This sequence joins TRBV29-1 and TRBJ1-2; D is perhaps TRBD1 (5 bases). This CDR3 is built from 12 residues. V lost 7 bases and J lost 8, with 17 bases in between. Germline V CDR1 and CDR2: SQVTM, ANQGSEA. The CDR3 sequence: CSASTGVDGYTF. CDR3 coding DNA: TGCAGCGCTTCTACGGGGGTTGACGGCTACACCTTC.

This clone was counted a few times. In the same sample, other DNA sequences code for this CDR3. The chain recombines TRBV6-5 with TRBJ1-2; TRBD1 is a possible D gene (5 bases). The CDR3 is 13 residues long. Trimming took 2 bases from V and 4 from J, leaving 8 bases between them. Germline loops: CDR1 MNHEY, CDR2 SVGAGI. The CDR3 reads CASSYDRAYGYTF. In DNA form, the CDR3 reads TGTGCCAGCAGTTACGACAGAGCCTATGGCTACACCTTC.

V gene TRBV5-1 combines with J gene TRBJ2-5; tentative D call: TRBD1 (6 bases). CDR1 and CDR2 from the germline V gene are SGHRS and YFSETQ. This CDR3 contains 14 residues. V was cut by 5 bases and J by 2 bases, with 13 bases left in between. This CDR3 reads CASRGQRAQETQYF. CDR3 in DNA: TGCGCCAGCAGAGGACAGCGAGCACAAGAGACCCAGTACTTC. The full variable domain, with the rest looked up from reference TRBV5-1 and TRBJ2-5, is KAGVTQTPRYLIKTRGQQVTLSCSPISGHRSVSWYQQTPGQGLQFLFEYFSETQRNKGNFPGRFSGRQFSNSRSEMNVSTLELGDSALYLCASRGQRAQETQYFGPGTRLLVL.

The chain uses TRBV7-2 and TRBJ2-7, with 12 bases matching TRBD2. The length of the CDR3 is 15 residues. Germline V gene lookup returns CDR1 SGHTA and CDR2 FQGNSA. Losses at the gene ends were 4 bases for V and 2 bases for J; bases not matched to a gene: 3. In nucleotides, the CDR3 is TGTGCCAGCAGCTCCCTAGCGGGGGGGACCTACGAGCAGTACTTC. Translating gives CASSSLAGGTYEQYF.

The J gene is TRBJ1-1, the V gene TRBV6-2 or TRBV6-3; 7 nucleotides agree with TRBD1. The trim removed 6 bases at V and 1 base at J, leaving 5 bases unmatched. The CDR3 has 14 residues. Germline CDR1 reads MNHEY; CDR2 reads SVGEGT. The CDR3 spells CASSQDRANTEAFF. Written as DNA, the CDR3 is TGTGCCAGCAGCCAAGACAGGGCGAACACTGAAGCTTTCTTT.